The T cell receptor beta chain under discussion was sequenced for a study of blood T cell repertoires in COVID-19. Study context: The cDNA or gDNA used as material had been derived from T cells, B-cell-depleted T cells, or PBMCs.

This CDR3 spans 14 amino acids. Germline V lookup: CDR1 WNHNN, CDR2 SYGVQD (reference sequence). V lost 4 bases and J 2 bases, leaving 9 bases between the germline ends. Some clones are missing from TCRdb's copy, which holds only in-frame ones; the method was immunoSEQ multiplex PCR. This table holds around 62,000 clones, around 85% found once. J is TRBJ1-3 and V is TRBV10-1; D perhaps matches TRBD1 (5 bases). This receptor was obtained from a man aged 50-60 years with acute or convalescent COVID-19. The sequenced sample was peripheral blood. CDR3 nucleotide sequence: TGCGCCAGCAGTGTCTCAGGGACTGGAAACACCATATATTTT. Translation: CASSVSGTGNTIYF.